These T cell receptor beta chains were read from a single sample in a study of T cell repertoires in cytomegalovirus infection. TCRdb fed the reads into MiXCR, producing one record per CDR3 protein. Found here are approximately 120,000 distinct CDR3 sequences, about 30% of them singletons; the top ten hold roughly three quarters. No antigens are known for them. Sequences were derived from CD8+ T cells from cultured PBMCs, sampled from culture after CMV antigen stimulation. These receptors were collected from a human donor in good health (CMV status not recorded). Some clones in this sample may be carry-over from other donors' samples. The CDR3 runs from the conserved cysteine through the conserved F or W. A D gene is named only where the DNA matches it firmly. For some rows the clone size is stated as once, few or many, or as a class when expanded; others skip it.

j_call | clone_size | d_call | v_call | cdr3_nt | cdr3_aa
TRBJ2-7 | few | . | TRBV3-1 | TGTGCCAGCAGCCAAGCTGACAGCTCCTACGAGCAGTACTTC | CASSQADSSYEQYF
TRBJ2-1 | few | TRBD2 | TRBV28 | TGTGCCAGCAAAACTAGCGGGGACAATGAGCAGTTCTTC | CASKTSGDNEQFF
TRBJ1-1 | few | . | TRBV7-8 | TGTGCCAGCAGCCATCGGGGGAACACTGAAGCTTTCTTT | CASSHRGNTEAFF
TRBJ2-1 | . | TRBD1 | TRBV27 | TGTGCCAGCAGTCAATCCGGGACAGGGGCAACTTACAATGAGCAGTTCTTC | CASSQSGTGATYNEQFF
TRBJ2-1 | few | TRBD2 | TRBV27 | TGTGCCAGCAGTTTATTTACTAGCGGGGTTTCCTACAATGAGCAGTTCTTC | CASSLFTSGVSYNEQFF
TRBJ2-1 | few | . | TRBV7-9 | TGTGCCAGCAGCACCCCTACAAGCTCCTACAATGAGCAGTTCTTC | CASSTPTSSYNEQFF
TRBJ2-1 | . | . | TRBV7-6 | TGTGCCAGCAGCTTAGGCAGAAACAATGAGCAGTTCTTC | CASSLGRNNEQFF
TRBJ2-7 | many | TRBD2 | TRBV7-2 | TGTGCCAGCAGCTTAGGACTAGCGGGGGGGTATCGAGCGCGCGAGCAGTACTTC | CASSLGLAGGYRAREQYF
TRBJ2-3 | few | . | TRBV5-1 | TGCGCCAGCAGGTCGATCCTCACAGATACGCAGTATTTT | CASRSILTDTQYF
TRBJ2-1 | . | . | TRBV2 | TGTGCCAGCAGGGACAGCCCTTCCTACAATGAGCAGTTCTTC | CASRDSPSYNEQFF
TRBJ2-5 | many | . | TRBV7-9 | TGTGCCAGCGGGGATGCGTACCAAGAGACCCAGTACTTC | CASGDAYQETQYF
TRBJ2-1 | few | TRBD2 | TRBV6-5 | TGTGCCAGCAGTACCCCACGGCGGGGGGGCCCCAATGAGCAGTTCTTC | CASSTPRRGGPNEQFF
TRBJ2-2 | . | . | TRBV9 | TGTGCCAGCAGCGTATTCGGCTCCGGGCGCGGGGAGCTGTTTTTT | CASSVFGSGRGELFF
TRBJ2-4 | . | . | TRBV7-3 | TGTGCCAGCAGCTTAACGGGGGGGCTGGACATTCAGTACTTC | CASSLTGGLDIQYF
TRBJ2-2 | few | . | TRBV27 | TGTGCCAGCAGCACGCATCTCACCGGGGAGCTGTTTTTT | CASSTHLTGELFF
TRBJ2-7 | few | . | TRBV4-2 | TGTGCCAGCAGCCAAGCCGGGGCCTACGAGCAGTACTTC | CASSQAGAYEQYF
TRBJ2-7 | . | TRBD2 | TRBV7-6 | TGTGCCAGCAGCTTAGTTAGCGGGATGATAACCTACGAGCAGTACTTC | CASSLVSGMITYEQYF
TRBJ1-6 | . | . | TRBV27 | TGTGCCAGCAGTTTGGAGAATGGGCTTTCACCCCTCCACTTT | CASSLENGLSPLHF
TRBJ2-7 | . | . | TRBV27 | TGTGCCAGCAGTTACGGGGTGGACTACGAGCAGTACTTC | CASSYGVDYEQYF
TRBJ2-2 | . | TRBD1 | TRBV2 | TGTGCCATCGGGACAGCCCGGGCCGGGGAGCTGTTTTTT | CAIGTARAGELFF
TRBJ1-3 | . | . | TRBV7-9 | TGTGCCAGCAGCCCCGCAGTAGGCTCTGGAAACACCATATATTTT | CASSPAVGSGNTIYF
TRBJ2-1 | . | TRBD2 | TRBV4-1 | TGCGCCAGCAGCCAGGTAGCGGGGGGTGTCTATTATGAGCAGTTCTTC | CASSQVAGGVYYEQFF
TRBJ1-1 | few | . | TRBV11-2 | TGTGCCAGCAGCTTAAATTCGCCCCTGAACACTGAAGCTTTCTTT | CASSLNSPLNTEAFF
TRBJ2-1 | . | TRBD1 | TRBV7-2 | TGTGCCAGCAGCTCGTGGGACAGCTCCTACAATGAGCAGTTCTTC | CASSSWDSSYNEQFF
TRBJ2-3 | many | TRBD2 | TRBV27 | TGTGCCAGCAGTTCGAGCATCACCGGGACTATCTACACAGATACGCAGTATTTT | CASSSSITGTIYTDTQYF
TRBJ2-5 | . | . | TRBV6-1 | TGTGCCAGCAGCTCCGGGGTGGACCAAGAGACCCAGTACTTC | CASSSGVDQETQYF
TRBJ2-5 | . | . | TRBV6-1 | TGTGCCAGCGGAAAGGTCCGAGAGACCCAGTACTTC | CASGKVRETQYF
TRBJ2-2 | many | . | TRBV29-1 | TGCAGCGTTGGAGGGGCCGGGGAGCTGTTTTTT | CSVGGAGELFF
TRBJ1-2 | . | . | TRBV27 | TGTGCCAGCAGTTTCCTGGCCGAGACAGGCGTTTGCTACACCTTC | CASSFLAETGVCYTF
TRBJ2-7 | . | . | TRBV7-9 | TGTGCCAGCAGCCTTCCGACGCGGATGGACGAGCAGTACTTC | CASSLPTRMDEQYF
TRBJ2-7 | many | . | TRBV6-1 | TGTGCCAGCAGTTACGACAGGTTCACCTACGAGCAGTACTTC | CASSYDRFTYEQYF
TRBJ1-5 | . | TRBD1 | TRBV12-3/TRBV12-4 | TGTGCCAGCAGCCTAGGACAGGGGCTCTATCAGCCCCAGCATTTT | CASSLGQGLYQPQHF
TRBJ1-2 | few | . | TRBV6-6 | TGTGCCAGCAGTTCCCTCGGGGACCACTATGGCTACACCTTC | CASSSLGDHYGYTF
TRBJ2-7 | . | . | TRBV6-5 | TGTGCCAGCAGCTACCTGAACGAGCAGTACTTC | CASSYLNEQYF
TRBJ2-1 | few | . | TRBV7-9 | TGTGCCAGCAGCTTATCTGGCGGGGCCTCCTACAATGAGCAGTTCTTC | CASSLSGGASYNEQFF
TRBJ2-7 | few | TRBD1 | TRBV4-1 | TGCGCCAGCAGCCGACTACAGCCGGGACAGAGTCTCTACGAGCAGTACTTC | CASSRLQPGQSLYEQYF
TRBJ2-3 | . | TRBD2 | TRBV7-6 | TGTGCCAGCAGCAGAGAAGCGGGGGGGAACTCAGATACGCAGTATTTT | CASSREAGGNSDTQYF
TRBJ1-2 | . | TRBD1 | TRBV4-1 | TGCGCCAGCAGCCAGGAGCCACCGACAGGGACTATCTATGGCTACACCTTC | CASSQEPPTGTIYGYTF
TRBJ1-1 | few | . | TRBV12-3/TRBV12-4 | TGTGCCAGCAGTTTAACAGGGTGGGAGAACACTGAAGCTTTCTTT | CASSLTGWENTEAFF
TRBJ2-3 | many | . | TRBV12-3/TRBV12-4 | TGTGCCAGCAGTTTAACCCCCGGGGGTCGGGGCACGGATACGCAGTATTTT | CASSLTPGGRGTDTQYF
TRBJ2-1 | few | TRBD2 | TRBV7-3 | TGTGCCAGCAGCTTAAACCCCGGACTAGCGGGGGGCCCGTCGCAGTTCTTC | CASSLNPGLAGGPSQFF
TRBJ2-3 | many | TRBD2 | TRBV7-2 | TGTGCCAGCAGCTTAGGGGCGGGGGGGCCCGGAGATACGCAGTATTTT | CASSLGAGGPGDTQYF
TRBJ1-3 | many | . | TRBV12-3/TRBV12-4 | TGTGCCAGCAGTTTTCTGGGTCCTGGAAACACCATATATTTT | CASSFLGPGNTIYF
TRBJ2-3 | few | . | TRBV24-1 | TGTGCCACCAGTGATTTGGGGACTACAGATACGCAGTATTTT | CATSDLGTTDTQYF
TRBJ1-4 | . | TRBD1 | TRBV12-3/TRBV12-4 | TGTGCCAGCAGTCGCTGGACAGGGGCGGCTGAAAAACTGTTTTTT | CASSRWTGAAEKLFF